This entry describes one T cell receptor (beta chain). Its specificity is not known. This PCR relied on a set of 60 Vbeta primers and 13 Jbeta primers. Method: immunoSEQ multiplex PCR; TCRdb's copy keeps in-frame clones and lacks some. This repertoire comprises 150,000 or so clones; its ten largest clones make up roughly 1.3%. The data derive from a study of cytomegalovirus exposure and HLA in healthy donors. Findings and limits, study-wide: The study had only CMV serostatus as immune exposure information. In vitro testing confirmed a few CMV-associated chains as specific for CMV antigens. Later analysis showed most CMV-associated TCR beta chains appearing HLA-restricted.

V was pared by 3 bases and J by 5 bases, with 11 bases between. CDR3 size: 14 residues. CDR1 and CDR2 from the germline V gene are SGHAT and FQNNGV. Sequenced input: PBMCs. The V gene is TRBV11-2, the J gene TRBJ1-5; D remains ambiguous. This TCR was sampled from a woman aged 55 to 70 in good health and CMV-seronegative. The CDR3 DNA is TGTGCCAGCAGCTTCACGGGTCCCCATCAGCCCCAGCATTTT. Translated, it gives CASSFTGPHQPQHF. The entire variable domain, with the rest obtained from reference TRBV11-2 and TRBJ1-5, is as follows: EAGVAQSPRYKIIEKRQSVAFWCNPISGHATLYWYQQILGQGPKLLIQFQNNGVVDDSQLPKDRFSAERLKGVDSTLKIQPAKLEDSAVYLCASSFTGPHQPQHFGDGTRLSIL.